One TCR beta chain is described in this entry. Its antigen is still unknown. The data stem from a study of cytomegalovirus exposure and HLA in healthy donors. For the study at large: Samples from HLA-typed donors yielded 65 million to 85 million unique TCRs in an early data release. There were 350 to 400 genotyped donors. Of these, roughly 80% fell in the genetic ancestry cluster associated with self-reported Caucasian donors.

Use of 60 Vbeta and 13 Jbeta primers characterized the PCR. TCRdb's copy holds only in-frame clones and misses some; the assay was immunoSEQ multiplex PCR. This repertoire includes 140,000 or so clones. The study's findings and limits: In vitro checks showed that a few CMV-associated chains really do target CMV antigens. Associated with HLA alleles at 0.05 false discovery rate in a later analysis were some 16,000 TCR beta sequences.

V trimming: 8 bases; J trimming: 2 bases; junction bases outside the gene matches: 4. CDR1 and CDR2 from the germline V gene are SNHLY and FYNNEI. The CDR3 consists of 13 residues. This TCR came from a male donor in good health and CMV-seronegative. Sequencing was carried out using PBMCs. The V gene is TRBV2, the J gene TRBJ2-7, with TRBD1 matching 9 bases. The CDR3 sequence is CASARDRAYEQYF. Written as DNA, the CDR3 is TGTGCCAGCGCAAGGGACAGGGCCTACGAGCAGTACTTC.